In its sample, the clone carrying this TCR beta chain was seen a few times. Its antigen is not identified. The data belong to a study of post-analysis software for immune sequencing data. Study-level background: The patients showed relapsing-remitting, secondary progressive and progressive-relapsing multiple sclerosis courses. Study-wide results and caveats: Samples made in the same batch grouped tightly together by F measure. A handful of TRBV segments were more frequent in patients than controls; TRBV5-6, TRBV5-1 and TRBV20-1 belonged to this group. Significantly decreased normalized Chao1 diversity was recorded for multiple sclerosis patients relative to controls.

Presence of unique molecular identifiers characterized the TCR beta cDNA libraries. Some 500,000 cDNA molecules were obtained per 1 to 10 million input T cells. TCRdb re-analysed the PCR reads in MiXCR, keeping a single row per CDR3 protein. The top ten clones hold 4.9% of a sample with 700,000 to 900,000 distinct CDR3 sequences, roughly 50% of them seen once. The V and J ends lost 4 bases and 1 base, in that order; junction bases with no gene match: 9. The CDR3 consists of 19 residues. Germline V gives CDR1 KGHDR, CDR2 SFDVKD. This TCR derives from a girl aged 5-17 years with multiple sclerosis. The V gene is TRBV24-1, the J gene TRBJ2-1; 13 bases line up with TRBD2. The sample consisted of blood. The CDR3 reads CATSDPGTSGTPSYNEQFF. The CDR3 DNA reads TGTGCCACCAGTGACCCCGGGACTAGCGGGACCCCTTCCTACAATGAGCAGTTCTTC.